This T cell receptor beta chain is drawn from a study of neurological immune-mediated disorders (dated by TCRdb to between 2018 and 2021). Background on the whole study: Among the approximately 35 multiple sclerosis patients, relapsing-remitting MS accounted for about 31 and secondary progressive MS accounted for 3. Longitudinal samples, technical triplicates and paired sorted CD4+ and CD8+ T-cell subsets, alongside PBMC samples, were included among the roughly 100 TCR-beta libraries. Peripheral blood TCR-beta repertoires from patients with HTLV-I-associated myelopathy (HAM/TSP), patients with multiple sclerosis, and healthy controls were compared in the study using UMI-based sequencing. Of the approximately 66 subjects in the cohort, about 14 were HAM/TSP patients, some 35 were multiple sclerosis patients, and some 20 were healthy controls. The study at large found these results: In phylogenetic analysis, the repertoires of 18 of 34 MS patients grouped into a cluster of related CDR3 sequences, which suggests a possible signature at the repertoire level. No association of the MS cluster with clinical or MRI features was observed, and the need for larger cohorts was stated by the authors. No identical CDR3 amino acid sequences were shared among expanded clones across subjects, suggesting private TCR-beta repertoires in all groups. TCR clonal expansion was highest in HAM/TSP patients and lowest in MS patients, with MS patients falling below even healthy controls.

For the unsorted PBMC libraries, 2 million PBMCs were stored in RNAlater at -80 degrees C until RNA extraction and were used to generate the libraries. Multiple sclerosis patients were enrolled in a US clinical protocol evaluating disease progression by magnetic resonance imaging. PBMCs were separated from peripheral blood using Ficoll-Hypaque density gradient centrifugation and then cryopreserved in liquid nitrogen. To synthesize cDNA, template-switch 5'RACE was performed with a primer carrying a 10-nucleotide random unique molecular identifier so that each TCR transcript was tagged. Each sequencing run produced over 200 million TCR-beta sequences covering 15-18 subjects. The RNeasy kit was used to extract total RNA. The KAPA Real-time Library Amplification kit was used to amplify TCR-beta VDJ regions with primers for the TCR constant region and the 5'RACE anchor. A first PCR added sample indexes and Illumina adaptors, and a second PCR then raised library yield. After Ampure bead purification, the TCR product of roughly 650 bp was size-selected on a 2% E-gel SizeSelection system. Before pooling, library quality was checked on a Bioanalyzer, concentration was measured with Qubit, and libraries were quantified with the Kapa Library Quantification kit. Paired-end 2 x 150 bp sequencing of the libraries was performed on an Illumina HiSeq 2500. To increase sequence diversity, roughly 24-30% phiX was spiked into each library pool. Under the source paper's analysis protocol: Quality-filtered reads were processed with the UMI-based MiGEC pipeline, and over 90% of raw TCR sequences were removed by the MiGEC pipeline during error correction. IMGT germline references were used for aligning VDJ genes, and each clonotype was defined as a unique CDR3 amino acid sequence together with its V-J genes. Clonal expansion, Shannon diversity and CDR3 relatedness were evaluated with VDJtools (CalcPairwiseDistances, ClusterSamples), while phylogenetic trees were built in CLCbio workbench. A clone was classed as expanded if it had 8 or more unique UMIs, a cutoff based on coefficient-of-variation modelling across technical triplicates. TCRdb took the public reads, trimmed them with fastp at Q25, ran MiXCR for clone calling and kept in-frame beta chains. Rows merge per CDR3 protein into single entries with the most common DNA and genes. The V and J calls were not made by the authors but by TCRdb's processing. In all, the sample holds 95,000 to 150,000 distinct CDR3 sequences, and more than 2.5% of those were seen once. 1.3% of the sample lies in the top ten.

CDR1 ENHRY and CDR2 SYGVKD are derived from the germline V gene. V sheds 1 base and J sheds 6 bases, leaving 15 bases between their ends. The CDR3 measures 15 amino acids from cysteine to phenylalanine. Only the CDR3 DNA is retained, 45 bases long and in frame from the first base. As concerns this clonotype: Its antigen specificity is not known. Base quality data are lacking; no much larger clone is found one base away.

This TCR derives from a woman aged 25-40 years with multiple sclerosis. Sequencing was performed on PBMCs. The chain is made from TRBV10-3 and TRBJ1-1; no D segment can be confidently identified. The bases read TGTGCCATCAGTGAGTACGGGTTAGAACGGGCTGAAGCTTTCTTT. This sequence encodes CAISEYGLERAEAFF.